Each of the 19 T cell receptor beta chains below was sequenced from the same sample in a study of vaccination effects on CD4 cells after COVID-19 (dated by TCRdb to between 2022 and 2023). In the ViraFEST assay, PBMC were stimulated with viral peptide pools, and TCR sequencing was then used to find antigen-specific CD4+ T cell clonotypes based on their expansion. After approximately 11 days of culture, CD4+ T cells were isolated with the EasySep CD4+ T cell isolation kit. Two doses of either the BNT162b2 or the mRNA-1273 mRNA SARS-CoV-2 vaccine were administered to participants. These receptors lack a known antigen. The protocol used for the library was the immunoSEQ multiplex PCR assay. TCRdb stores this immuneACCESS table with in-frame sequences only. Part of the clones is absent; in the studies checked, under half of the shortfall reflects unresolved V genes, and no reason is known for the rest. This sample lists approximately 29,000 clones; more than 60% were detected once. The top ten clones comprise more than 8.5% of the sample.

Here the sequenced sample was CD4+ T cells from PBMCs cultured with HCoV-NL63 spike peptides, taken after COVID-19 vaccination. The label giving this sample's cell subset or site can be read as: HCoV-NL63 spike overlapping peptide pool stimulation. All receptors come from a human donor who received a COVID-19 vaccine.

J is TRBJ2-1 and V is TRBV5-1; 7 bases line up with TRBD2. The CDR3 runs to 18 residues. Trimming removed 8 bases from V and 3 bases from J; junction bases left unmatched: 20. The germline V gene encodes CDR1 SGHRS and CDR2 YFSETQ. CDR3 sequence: CASRSGGRMGAFYNEQFF. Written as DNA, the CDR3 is TGCGCCAGTCGGTCCGGCGGGAGAATGGGTGCGTTCTACAATGAGCAGTTCTTC. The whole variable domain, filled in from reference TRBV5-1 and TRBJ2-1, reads KAGVTQTPRYLIKTRGQQVTLSCSPISGHRSVSWYQQTPGQGLQFLFEYFSETQRNKGNFPGRFSGRQFSNSRSEMNVSTLELGDSALYLCASRSGGRMGAFYNEQFFGPGTRLTVL.

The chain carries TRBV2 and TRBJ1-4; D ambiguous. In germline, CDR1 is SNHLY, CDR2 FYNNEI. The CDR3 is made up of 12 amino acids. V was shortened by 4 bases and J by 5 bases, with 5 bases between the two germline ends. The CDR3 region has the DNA TGTGCCAGCAGTGTGGGAAATGAAAAACTGTTTTTT. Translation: CASSVGNEKLFF.

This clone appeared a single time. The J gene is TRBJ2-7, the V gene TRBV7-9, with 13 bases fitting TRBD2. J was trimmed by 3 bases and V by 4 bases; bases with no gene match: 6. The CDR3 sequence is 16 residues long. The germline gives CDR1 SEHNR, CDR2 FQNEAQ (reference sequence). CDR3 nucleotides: TGTGCCAGCAGCTACGGACTAGCGGGGGACCTCTACGAGCAGTACTTC. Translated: CASSYGLAGDLYEQYF.

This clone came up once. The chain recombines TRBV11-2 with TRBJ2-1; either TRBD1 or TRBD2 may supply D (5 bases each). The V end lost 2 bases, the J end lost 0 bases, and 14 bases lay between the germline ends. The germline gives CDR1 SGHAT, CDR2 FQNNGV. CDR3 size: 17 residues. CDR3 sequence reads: CASSLRGRQSSYNEQFF. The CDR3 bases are TGTGCCAGCAGCTTAAGGGGACGCCAAAGCTCCTACAATGAGCAGTTCTTC.

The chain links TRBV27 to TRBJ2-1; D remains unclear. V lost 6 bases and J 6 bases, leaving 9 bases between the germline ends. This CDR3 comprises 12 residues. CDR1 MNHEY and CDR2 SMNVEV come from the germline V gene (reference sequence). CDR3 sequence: CASSTKLNEQFF. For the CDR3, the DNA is TGTGCCAGCAGCACAAAACTCAATGAGCAGTTCTTC.

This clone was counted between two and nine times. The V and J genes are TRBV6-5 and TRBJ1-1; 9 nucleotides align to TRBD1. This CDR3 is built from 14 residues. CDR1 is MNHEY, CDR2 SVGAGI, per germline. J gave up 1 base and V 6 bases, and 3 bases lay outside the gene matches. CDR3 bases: TGTGCCAGCAGCATACAGGGGGCGAACACTGAAGCTTTCTTT. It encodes CASSIQGANTEAFF.

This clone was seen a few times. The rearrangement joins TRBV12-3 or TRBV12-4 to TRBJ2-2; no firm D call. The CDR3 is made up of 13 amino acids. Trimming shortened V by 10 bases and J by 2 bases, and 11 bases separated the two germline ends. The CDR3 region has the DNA TGTGCCACCAACATGGCAAACACCGGGGAGCTGTTTTTT. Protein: CATNMANTGELFF.

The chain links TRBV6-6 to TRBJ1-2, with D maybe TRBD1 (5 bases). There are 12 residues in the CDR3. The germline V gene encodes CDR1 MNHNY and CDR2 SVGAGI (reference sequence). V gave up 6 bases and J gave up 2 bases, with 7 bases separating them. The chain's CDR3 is CASRTENYGYTF. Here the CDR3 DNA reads TGTGCCAGCAGGACAGAAAACTATGGCTACACCTTC.

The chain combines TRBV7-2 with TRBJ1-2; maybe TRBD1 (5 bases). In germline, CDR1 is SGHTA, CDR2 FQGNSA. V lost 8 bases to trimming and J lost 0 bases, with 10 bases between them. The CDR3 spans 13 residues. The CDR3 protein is CASSRAPNYGYTF. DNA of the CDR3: TGTGCCAGCTCCAGGGCCCCTAACTATGGCTACACCTTC.

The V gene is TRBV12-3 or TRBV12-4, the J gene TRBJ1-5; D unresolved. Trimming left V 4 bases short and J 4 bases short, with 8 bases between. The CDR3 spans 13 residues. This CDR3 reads CASSYGANQPQHF. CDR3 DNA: TGTGCCAGCAGTTACGGTGCAAATCAGCCCCAGCATTTT.

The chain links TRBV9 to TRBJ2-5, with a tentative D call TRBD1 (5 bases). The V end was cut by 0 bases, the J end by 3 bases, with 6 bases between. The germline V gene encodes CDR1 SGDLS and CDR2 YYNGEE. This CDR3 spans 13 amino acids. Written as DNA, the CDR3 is TGTGCCAGCAGCGTAGGCAGGGAAGAGACCCAGTACTTC. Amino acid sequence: CASSVGREETQYF.

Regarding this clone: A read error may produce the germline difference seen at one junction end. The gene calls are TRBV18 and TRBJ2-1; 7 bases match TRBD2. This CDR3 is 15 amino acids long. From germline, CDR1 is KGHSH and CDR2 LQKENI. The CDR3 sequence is CASSPPGGSVREQFF. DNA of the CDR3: TGTGCCAGCTCCCCACCGGGCGGGAGCGTGCGGGAGCAGTTCTTC.

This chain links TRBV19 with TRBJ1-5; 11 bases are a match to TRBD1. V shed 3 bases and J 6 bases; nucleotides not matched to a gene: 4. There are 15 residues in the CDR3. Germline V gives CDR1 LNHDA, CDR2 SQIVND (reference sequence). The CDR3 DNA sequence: TGTGCCAGTAGTATCTCAGGACAGGGGGCTCAGCCCCAGCATTTT. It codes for CASSISGQGAQPQHF.

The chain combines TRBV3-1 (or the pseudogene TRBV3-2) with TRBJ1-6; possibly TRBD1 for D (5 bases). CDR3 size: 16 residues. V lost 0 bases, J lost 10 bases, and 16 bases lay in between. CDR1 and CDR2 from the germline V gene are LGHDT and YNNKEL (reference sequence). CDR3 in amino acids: CASSQDWGGVGSPLHF. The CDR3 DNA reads TGTGCCAGCAGCCAAGATTGGGGAGGGGTCGGCTCACCCCTCCACTTT.

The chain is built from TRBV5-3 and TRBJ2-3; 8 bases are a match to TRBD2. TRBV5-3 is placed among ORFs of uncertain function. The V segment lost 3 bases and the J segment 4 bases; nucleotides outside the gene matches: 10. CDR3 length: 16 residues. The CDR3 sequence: CARSSTSGVDPDTQYF. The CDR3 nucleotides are TGTGCCAGAAGCTCAACTAGCGGAGTGGATCCAGATACGCAGTATTTT.

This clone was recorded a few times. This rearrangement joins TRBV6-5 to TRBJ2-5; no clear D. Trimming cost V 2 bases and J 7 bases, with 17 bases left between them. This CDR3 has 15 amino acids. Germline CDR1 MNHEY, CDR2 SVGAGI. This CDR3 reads CASSYRAGTARTQYF. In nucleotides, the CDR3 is TGTGCCAGCAGTTACCGGGCAGGTACCGCTCGGACCCAGTACTTC.

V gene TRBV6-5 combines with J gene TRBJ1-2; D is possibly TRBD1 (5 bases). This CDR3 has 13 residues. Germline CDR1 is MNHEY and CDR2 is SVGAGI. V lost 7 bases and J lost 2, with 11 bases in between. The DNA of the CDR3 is TGTGCCAGCATTGTCAGGGAGAACTATGGCTACACCTTC. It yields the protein CASIVRENYGYTF.

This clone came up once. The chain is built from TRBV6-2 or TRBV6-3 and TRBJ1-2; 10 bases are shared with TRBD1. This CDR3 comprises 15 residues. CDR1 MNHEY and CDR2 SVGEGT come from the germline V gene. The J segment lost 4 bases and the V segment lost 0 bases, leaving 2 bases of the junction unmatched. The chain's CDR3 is CASSYSRTGGYGYTF. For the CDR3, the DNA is TGTGCCAGCAGTTACTCCAGGACAGGGGGCTATGGCTACACCTTC.

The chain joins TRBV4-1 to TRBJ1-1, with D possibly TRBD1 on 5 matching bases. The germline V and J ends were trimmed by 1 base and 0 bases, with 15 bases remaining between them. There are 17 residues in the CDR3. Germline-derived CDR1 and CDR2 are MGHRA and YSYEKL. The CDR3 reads CASSQGGRGLLNTEAFF. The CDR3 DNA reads TGCGCCAGCAGCCAAGGGGGAAGGGGCCTACTGAACACTGAAGCTTTCTTT.